Below, 29 T cell receptor beta chains from the same sample are listed, as sequenced in a study of T cell repertoires in cytomegalovirus infection. TCRdb re-called the reads with MiXCR, one entry per CDR3 protein. This sample has approximately 190,000 distinct CDR3 sequences, with under 30% found just once. The sequenced sample was PBMCs. The source is a human donor in good health (CMV status not recorded). Some clones in this sample may be carry-over from other donors' samples.

This clonotype showed up many times. The CDR3 loop is CASSSVRRSGYTF. In nucleotides, the CDR3 is TGTGCCAGCAGCTCCGTCCGCCGTTCTGGCTACACCTTC. V is TRBV7-2 and J is TRBJ1-2; D not certain. The V and J ends lost 4 bases and 7 bases respectively, with 13 bases between them. CDR3 length: 13 amino acids. Germline V gene data show CDR1 as SGHTA and CDR2 as FQGNSA. Based on the CDR3 plus reference TRBV7-2 and TRBJ1-2, the full variable domain is GAGVSQSPSNKVTEKGKDVELRCDPISGHTALYWYRQSLGQGLEFLIYFQGNSAPDKSGLPSDRFSAERTGGSVSTLTIQRTQQEDSAVYLCASSSVRRSGYTFGSGTRLTVV.

Ten or more counts support this clonotype. This chain links TRBV7-2 with TRBJ1-5; maybe TRBD1 (5 bases). V shed 5 bases and J shed 5 bases, with 16 bases lying between them. CDR1 SGHTA and CDR2 FQGNSA come from the germline V gene. The CDR3 has 15 amino acids. This chain's CDR3 is CASSPFMGGDQPQHF. The CDR3 DNA reads TGTGCCAGCAGCCCCTTTATGGGGGGGGATCAGCCCCAGCATTTT.

The chain carries TRBV12-3 or TRBV12-4 and TRBJ1-5, with TRBD1 matching over 7 bases. The CDR3 runs to 16 residues. The ends lost 5 bases at V and 4 bases at J; junction bases unmatched: 11. This CDR3 is CASSTKTGTLNQPQHF. Here the CDR3 DNA reads TGTGCCAGCAGTACGAAGACAGGGACCCTTAATCAGCCCCAGCATTTT.

Only a few counts were recorded for this clonotype. The rearrangement uses TRBV7-9 and TRBJ1-1, with TRBD1 matching 9 bases. Trimming at V came to 1 base and at J to 1 base, leaving 4 bases not matched to a gene. Germline CDR1 SEHNR, CDR2 FQNEAQ (reference sequence). CDR3 length equals 16 residues. CDR3 nucleotides: TGTGCCAGCAGCTTAGATCCGGGACAGGGGAACACTGAAGCTTTCTTT. This gives the protein CASSLDPGQGNTEAFF.

The sample holds a few counts of this clonotype. The chain recombines TRBV6-6 with TRBJ1-1; D remains ambiguous. This CDR3 spans 13 amino acids. Germline V lookup: CDR1 MNHNY, CDR2 SVGAGI (reference sequence). V dropped 2 bases and J dropped 5 bases, with 9 bases sitting between them. The CDR3 bases are TGTGCCAGCAGTTACAGGGAATTAACTGAAGCTTTCTTT. Its translation: CASSYRELTEAFF.

In its sample, this clonotype was seen a few times. CDR3 DNA: TGTGCCAGCAGTTTGGGCGGATTCAATCAGCCCCAGCATTTT. The encoded protein is CASSLGGFNQPQHF. This chain connects TRBV12-3 or TRBV12-4 to TRBJ1-5; D is unresolved. V lost 3 bases to trimming and J lost 3 bases, with 9 bases between them. The CDR3 loop spans 14 amino acids.

This clonotype was seen at least ten times. The chain employs TRBV2 and TRBJ2-7; a weak D match, TRBD2 (7 bases). V was trimmed by 6 bases and J by 5 bases, leaving 14 bases between them. Germline V gene sequence: CDR1 SNHLY, CDR2 FYNNEI. The CDR3 is 13 residues long. CDR3 sequence: CASRERGADEQYF. CDR3 nucleotides: TGTGCCAGCAGAGAACGGGGGGCGGACGAGCAGTACTTC.

The chain carries TRBV7-6 and TRBJ2-7; D perhaps matches TRBD1 (5 bases). In germline, CDR1 is SGHVS, CDR2 FNYEAQ. The CDR3 length is 15 residues. Trimming shortened V by 5 bases and J by 4 bases, and 18 bases separated the two germline ends. The CDR3 DNA reads TGTGCCAGCAGCCGGCGGACGCAGGGTCAATACGAGCAGTACTTC. It specifies CASSRRTQGQYEQYF.

This clonotype was counted only a few times. The chain is built from TRBV11-2 and TRBJ1-1; D may be TRBD1 (6 bases). The V end was cut by 6 bases, the J end by 0 bases, with 11 bases between. The V gene's germline CDR1 is SGHAT and CDR2 FQNNGV. The CDR3 contains 14 residues. CDR3 in DNA: TGTGCCAGCAGACCAGGGGTACTGAACACTGAAGCTTTCTTT. This gives the protein CASRPGVLNTEAFF.

The genes are TRBV27 and TRBJ1-1, with D possibly being TRBD1 (5 bases). Germline V gene lookup returns CDR1 MNHEY and CDR2 SMNVEV (reference sequence). V lost 6 bases and J lost 1, with 12 bases in between. CDR3 length: 14 residues. The CDR3 is CASSYAGRNTEAFF. As DNA, the CDR3 is TGTGCCAGCAGCTACGCGGGGCGGAACACTGAAGCTTTCTTT.

This clonotype was seen a few times. This chain links TRBV6-4 with TRBJ2-6, with 8 bases lining up with TRBD1. J gave up 7 bases and V 3 bases, and 5 bases lay outside the gene matches. This CDR3 is built from 15 residues. Looked up from germline, CDR1 is MRHNA and CDR2 is SNTAGT. The CDR3, as DNA: TGTGCCAGCAGTGAGGACACAGGGGGAGCCAACGTCCTGACTTTC. Amino acids: CASSEDTGGANVLTF.

This clonotype was seen more than once but under ten times. V and J are TRBV4-1 and TRBJ2-1; the D call may be TRBD1 or TRBD2 (7 bases each). The germline CDR1 and CDR2 sequences are MGHRA and YSYEKL. The CDR3 has 18 residues. V lost 0 bases and J 0 bases, leaving 15 bases between the germline ends. The DNA for the CDR3 is TGCGCCAGCAGCCAAGATCGGCAGGGGGGGAGCTCCTACAATGAGCAGTTCTTC. Protein sequence: CASSQDRQGGSSYNEQFF.

The chain joins TRBV11-2 to TRBJ2-7; no firm D call. Trimming shortened V by 4 bases and J by 1 base, and 8 bases separated the two germline ends. Germline values: CDR1 SGHAT, CDR2 FQNNGV. CDR3 size: 13 residues. CDR3 sequence reads: CASSSGLSYEQYF. The CDR3 nucleotides are TGTGCCAGCAGCTCCGGGTTATCCTACGAGCAGTACTTC.

This clonotype appeared many times. The gene calls are TRBV7-2 and TRBJ1-3; no firm D call. V was trimmed by 3 bases and J by 9 bases, leaving 18 bases between them. The germline V gene encodes CDR1 SGHTA and CDR2 FQGNSA. The CDR3 is 15 amino acids. Here the CDR3 reads CASSFEFALRSTIYF. As DNA, the CDR3 is TGTGCCAGCAGCTTCGAATTCGCCCTCCGGAGCACCATATATTTT.

The J gene is TRBJ1-4, the V gene TRBV7-4; D may be TRBD1 (5 bases). The CDR3 is 16 amino acids. V dropped 3 bases and J dropped 4 bases, with 15 bases sitting between them. Germline V gives CDR1 SGHVT, CDR2 SQSDAQ. The DNA of the CDR3 is TGTGCCAGCAGCTTCTACACCGGGACTAATAATGAAAAACTGTTTTTT. It yields the protein CASSFYTGTNNEKLFF.

The CDR3 here is CASSDFVTDTLNTEAFF. In nucleotides, the CDR3 is TGTGCCAGCAGTGACTTTGTTACGGACACACTGAACACTGAAGCTTTCTTT. The chain combines TRBV2 with TRBJ1-1; possible D gene TRBD1, 5 bases. The CDR3 sequence is 17 residues long. Germline V lookup: CDR1 SNHLY, CDR2 FYNNEI. Trimming took off 3 bases at V and 0 bases at J, with 17 bases between the two ends.

The chain uses TRBV30 and TRBJ2-7; unclear D gene. Deletions cut 1 base from V and 3 bases from J, with 7 bases between. Germline-derived CDR1 and CDR2 are GTSNPN and SVGIG (reference sequence). This CDR3 contains 12 residues. CDR3 protein: CAWSEENYEQYF. For the CDR3, the DNA is TGTGCCTGGAGTGAGGAGAACTACGAGCAGTACTTC. Full variable domain (missing parts from reference TRBV30 and TRBJ2-7): SQTIHQWPATLVQPVGSPLSLECTVEGTSNPNLYWYRQAAGRGLQLLFYSVGIGQISSEVPQNLSASRPQDRQFILSSKKLLLSDSGFYLCAWSEENYEQYFGPGTRLTVT.

A few counts support this clonotype. V gene TRBV6-1 combines with J gene TRBJ1-5; TRBD1 matches at 11 bases. The CDR3 contains 15 residues. The V gene's germline CDR1 is MNHNS and CDR2 SASEGT. After removal of 3 bases from V and 7 bases from J, the junction contained 5 bases not matched to a gene. This chain's CDR3 is CASSDPWDRGQPQHF. CDR3 coding DNA: TGTGCCAGCAGTGATCCTTGGGACAGGGGGCAGCCCCAGCATTTT.

The chain joins TRBV9 to TRBJ2-7; TRBD1 matches at 8 bases. Looked up from germline, CDR1 is SGDLS and CDR2 is YYNGEE. V trimming: 4 bases; J trimming: 4 bases; junction bases outside the gene matches: 10. CDR3 length equals 15 residues. The DNA for the CDR3 is TGTGCCAGCAGCCCAACAGGGGGAGAGGCTTACGAGCAGTACTTC. As protein: CASSPTGGEAYEQYF.

This clonotype occurred a few times. The chain combines TRBV19 with TRBJ1-5; 9 bases are shared with TRBD1. The CDR3 is made up of 15 amino acids. V gave up 9 bases and J gave up 3 bases; unmatched junction bases: 9. The germline V gene has CDR1 LNHDA and CDR2 SQIVND (reference sequence). The CDR3 reads CASRGTGNLNQPQHF. As DNA, the CDR3 is TGTGCCAGCCGGGGGACAGGGAACCTCAATCAGCCCCAGCATTTT.

This clonotype was recorded a few times. The V and J genes are TRBV19 and TRBJ2-3; 11 bases map to TRBD1. CDR3 length: 15 amino acids. Germline lookup yields CDR1 LNHDA and CDR2 SQIVND (reference sequence). V dropped 6 bases and J dropped 6; count of bases not matched to a gene: 8. CDR3 sequence: CASRVGTGGDDTQYF. The DNA for the CDR3 is TGTGCCAGTAGAGTGGGGACAGGGGGAGATGATACGCAGTATTTT.

The V call is TRBV27, the J call TRBJ2-5; possible D gene TRBD1, 5 bases. The germline V gene has CDR1 MNHEY and CDR2 SMNVEV (reference sequence). This CDR3 has 15 amino acids. Trimming cost V 5 bases and J 4 bases, with 17 bases left between them. Here the CDR3 DNA reads TGTGCCAGCAGTCTTCGCAGGGCTGGGTCAGAGACCCAGTACTTC. Translation gives CASSLRRAGSETQYF.

The rearrangement uses TRBV15 and TRBJ2-1; 9 nucleotides align to TRBD1. J gave up 5 bases and V 2 bases, and 7 bases lay outside the gene matches. This CDR3 contains 16 residues. Germline CDR1 and CDR2: LNHNV and YYDKDF (reference sequence). In nucleotides, the CDR3 is TGTGCCACCAGCAGACTAACGGGACAGGGACACAATGAGCAGTTCTTC. Translation: CATSRLTGQGHNEQFF.

The V and J genes are TRBV6-8 and TRBJ2-5, with TRBD1 identical over 7 bases. The CDR3 consists of 15 residues. The germline CDR1 and CDR2 sequences are MNHGY and SAAAGT. After removal of 6 bases from V and 4 bases from J, the junction contained 11 bases not matched to a gene. CDR3 coding DNA: TGTGCCAGCAGGGCGAGGGGGCGCGCGTCAGAGACCCAGTACTTC. This translates into CASRARGRASETQYF.

The CDR3 DNA sequence: TGCAGCGTTGGCTTTTTGGCGGGGATTGGGGAGACCCAGTACTTC. Translation: CSVGFLAGIGETQYF. The chain uses TRBV29-1 and TRBJ2-5, with D perhaps TRBD2 (6 bases). V was pared by 4 bases and J by 5 bases, with 20 bases between. The CDR3 sequence is 15 residues long. The germline CDR1 and CDR2 sequences are SQVTM and ANQGSEA. Supplemented by reference TRBV29-1 and TRBJ2-5, the full variable domain reads SAVISQKPSRDICQRGTSLTIQCQVDSQVTMMFWYRQQPGQSLTLIATANQGSEATYESGFVIDKFPISRPNLTFSTLTVSNMSPEDSSIYLCSVGFLAGIGETQYFGPGTRLLVL.

This clonotype was picked up many times. CDR3 sequence: CASTLDGPNEKLFF. CDR3 in DNA: TGTGCCAGCACCCTGGACGGTCCTAATGAAAAACTGTTTTTT. The rearrangement uses TRBV7-2 and TRBJ1-4, with no clear D. V was cut by 7 bases and J by 3 bases, with 12 bases left in between. Germline V CDR1 and CDR2: SGHTA, FQGNSA. CDR3 size: 14 residues.

This clonotype was detected once. The gene calls are TRBV20-1 and TRBJ2-3; tentative D call: TRBD2 (7 bases). There are 15 residues in the CDR3. Per the germline V gene, CDR1 is DFQATT and CDR2 is SNEGSKA (reference sequence). Trimming removed 6 bases from V and 5 bases from J, with 21 bases in between. The DNA for the CDR3 is TGCAGTGCCATTATTCCTGGGGGGGCCAAAGATACGCAGTATTTT. As protein: CSAIIPGGAKDTQYF.

The chain couples TRBV12-3 or TRBV12-4 to TRBJ1-5; D not resolved. The V end lost 5 bases, the J end lost 3 bases, and 11 bases lay between the germline ends. The CDR3 spans 14 residues. The CDR3 nucleotides read TGTGCCAGCAGTGACGTTGCCCTCAATCAGCCCCAGCATTTT. This codes for CASSDVALNQPQHF.

This chain links TRBV30 with TRBJ1-6; perhaps TRBD1 as D (6 bases). There are 14 residues in the CDR3. Germline V CDR1 and CDR2: GTSNPN, SVGIG (reference sequence). Trimming cost V 3 bases and J 10 bases, with 16 bases left between them. This CDR3 is CAWRRGDTASPLHF. The CDR3, as DNA: TGTGCCTGGAGGAGGGGGGACACAGCCTCACCCCTCCACTTT. Full variable domain (outside the CDR3, taken from reference TRBV30 and TRBJ1-6): SQTIHQWPATLVQPVGSPLSLECTVEGTSNPNLYWYRQAAGRGLQLLFYSVGIGQISSEVPQNLSASRPQDRQFILSSKKLLLSDSGFYLCAWRRGDTASPLHFGNGTRLTVT.